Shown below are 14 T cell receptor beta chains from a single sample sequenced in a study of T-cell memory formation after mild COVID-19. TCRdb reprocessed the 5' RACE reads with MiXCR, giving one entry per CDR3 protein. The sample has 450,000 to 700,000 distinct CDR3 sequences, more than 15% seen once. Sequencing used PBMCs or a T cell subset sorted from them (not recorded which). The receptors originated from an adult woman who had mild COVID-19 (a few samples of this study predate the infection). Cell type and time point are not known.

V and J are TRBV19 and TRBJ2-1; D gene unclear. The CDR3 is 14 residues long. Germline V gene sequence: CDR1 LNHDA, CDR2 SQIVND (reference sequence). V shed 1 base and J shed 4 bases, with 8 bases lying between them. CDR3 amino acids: CASSIGPAYNEQFF. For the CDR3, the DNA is TGTGCCAGTAGTATAGGTCCAGCATACAATGAGCAGTTCTTC.

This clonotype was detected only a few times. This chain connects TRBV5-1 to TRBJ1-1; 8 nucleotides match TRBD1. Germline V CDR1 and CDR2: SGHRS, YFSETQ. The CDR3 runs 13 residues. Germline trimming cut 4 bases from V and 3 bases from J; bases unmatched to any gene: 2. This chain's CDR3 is CASSETGDTEAFF. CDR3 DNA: TGCGCCAGCAGCGAGACAGGGGACACTGAAGCTTTCTTT.

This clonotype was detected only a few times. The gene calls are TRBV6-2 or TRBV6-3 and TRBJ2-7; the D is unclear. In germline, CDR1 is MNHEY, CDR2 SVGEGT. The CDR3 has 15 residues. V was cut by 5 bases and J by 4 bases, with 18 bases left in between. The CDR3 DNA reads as TGTGCCAGCAGTCCCGACACAGCTTCGTTTTACGAGCAGTACTTC. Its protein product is CASSPDTASFYEQYF.

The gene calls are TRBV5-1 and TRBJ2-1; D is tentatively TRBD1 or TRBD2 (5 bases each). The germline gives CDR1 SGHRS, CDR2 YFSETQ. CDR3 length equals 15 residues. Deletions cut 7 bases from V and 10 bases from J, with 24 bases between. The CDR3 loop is CASDRGGTRATEQFF. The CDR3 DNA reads TGCGCCAGCGACCGTGGGGGAACACGAGCAACAGAGCAGTTCTTC.

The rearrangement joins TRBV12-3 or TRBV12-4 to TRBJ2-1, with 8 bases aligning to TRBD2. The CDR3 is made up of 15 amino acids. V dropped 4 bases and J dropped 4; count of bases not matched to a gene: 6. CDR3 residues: CASSSAGGGYNEQFF. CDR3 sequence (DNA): TGTGCCAGCAGTTCGGCCGGGGGGGGATACAATGAGCAGTTCTTC.

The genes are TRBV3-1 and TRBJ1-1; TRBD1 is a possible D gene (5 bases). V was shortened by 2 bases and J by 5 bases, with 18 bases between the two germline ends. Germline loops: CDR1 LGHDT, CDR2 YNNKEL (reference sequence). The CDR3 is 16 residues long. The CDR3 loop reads CASSQTLGQGGTEAFF. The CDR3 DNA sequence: TGTGCCAGCAGCCAAACCCTGGGGCAGGGTGGGACTGAAGCTTTCTTT.

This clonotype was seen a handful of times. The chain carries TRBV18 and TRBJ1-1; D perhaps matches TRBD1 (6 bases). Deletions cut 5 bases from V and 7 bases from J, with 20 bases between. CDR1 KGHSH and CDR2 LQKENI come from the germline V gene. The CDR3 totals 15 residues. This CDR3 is CASSASGTQSLEAFF. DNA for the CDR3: TGTGCCAGCTCAGCATCCGGGACACAGTCCCTTGAAGCTTTCTTT.

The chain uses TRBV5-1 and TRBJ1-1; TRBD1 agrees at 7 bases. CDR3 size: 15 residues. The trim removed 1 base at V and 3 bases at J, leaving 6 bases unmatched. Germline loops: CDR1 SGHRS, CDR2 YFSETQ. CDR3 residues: CASSLSAQGDTEAFF. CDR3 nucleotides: TGCGCCAGCAGCTTGAGCGCGCAGGGGGACACTGAAGCTTTCTTT.

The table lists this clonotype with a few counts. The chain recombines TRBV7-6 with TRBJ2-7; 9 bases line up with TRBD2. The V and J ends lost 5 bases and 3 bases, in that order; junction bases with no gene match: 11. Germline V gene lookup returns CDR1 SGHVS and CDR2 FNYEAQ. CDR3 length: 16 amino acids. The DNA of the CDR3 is TGTGCCAGCAGCCCTTGGCCAGCGGGGGGTCTCTACGAGCAGTACTTC. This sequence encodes CASSPWPAGGLYEQYF.

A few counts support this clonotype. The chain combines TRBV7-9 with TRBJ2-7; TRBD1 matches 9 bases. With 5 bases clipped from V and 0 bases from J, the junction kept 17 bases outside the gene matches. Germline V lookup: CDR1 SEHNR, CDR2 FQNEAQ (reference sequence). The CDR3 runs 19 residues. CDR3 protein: CASSPDPGQGLKSSYEQYF. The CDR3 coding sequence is TGTGCCAGCAGCCCCGACCCGGGACAGGGACTTAAAAGCTCCTACGAGCAGTACTTC.

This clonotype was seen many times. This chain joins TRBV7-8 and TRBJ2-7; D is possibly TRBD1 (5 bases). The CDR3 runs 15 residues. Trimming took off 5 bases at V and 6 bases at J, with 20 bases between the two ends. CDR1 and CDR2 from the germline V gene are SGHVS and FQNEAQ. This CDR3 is CASSTTGFTLSEQYF. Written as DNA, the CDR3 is TGTGCCAGCAGCACAACAGGCTTCACCCTCTCCGAGCAGTACTTC.

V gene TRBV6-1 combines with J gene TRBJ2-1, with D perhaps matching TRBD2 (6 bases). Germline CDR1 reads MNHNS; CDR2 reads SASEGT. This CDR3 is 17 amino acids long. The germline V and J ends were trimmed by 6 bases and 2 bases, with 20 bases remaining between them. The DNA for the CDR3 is TGTGCCAGCAGGGATCCCGGGACTGTTCGGGCCTACAATGAGCAGTTCTTC. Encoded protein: CASRDPGTVRAYNEQFF.

The CDR3 loop reads CASSSYEGGRGETQYF. The DNA for the CDR3 is TGTGCCAGCAGCTCCTACGAGGGCGGGAGAGGAGAGACCCAGTACTTC. The V call is TRBV11-3, the J call TRBJ2-5; TRBD2 agrees at 7 bases. Trimming removed 4 bases from V and 4 bases from J; junction bases left unmatched: 12. Germline CDR1 is SGHNT and CDR2 is YENEEA. The CDR3 length is 16 residues.

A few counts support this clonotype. The DNA for the CDR3 is TGTGCCAGCAGCTTTTTCAGGACAGATACGCAGTATTTT. Amino acid sequence: CASSFFRTDTQYF. V is TRBV5-5 and J is TRBJ2-3; D unresolved. From germline, CDR1 is SGHKS and CDR2 YYEKEE (reference sequence). Trimming took off 2 bases at V and 3 bases at J, with 7 bases between the two ends. CDR3 length: 13 residues.